This TCR beta chain appears in the sequencing data of a study of post-analysis software for immune sequencing data. Sequencing libraries made from TCR beta cDNA carried unique molecular identifiers. Input populations of roughly 1 to 11 million T cells gave rise to approximately 480,000 cDNA molecules. Via MiXCR, TCRdb re-called the PCR reads, giving one row per CDR3 protein. The repertoire consists of roughly 650,000 distinct CDR3 sequences, with approximately 60% occurring once and the leading ten covering around 11%. In this sample, this clonotype turned up a few times. Its antigen remains unidentified. V dropped 7 bases and J dropped 3; count of bases not matched to a gene: 7. The CDR3 is 15 amino acids. Points from the study as a whole: Patients used about 5 TRBV segments, including TRBV5-6, TRBV5-1 and TRBV20-1, more often than controls. F measure clustering grouped samples strongly by preparation batch. Diversity measured as normalized Chao1 was significantly lower in multiple sclerosis patients than in controls.

The TCR comes from a girl aged 2 to 10 with multiple sclerosis. Sequencing was performed on blood. V usage is TRBV12-3 or TRBV12-4 and J usage is TRBJ2-1; TRBD2 agrees at 9 bases. For the CDR3, the DNA is TGTGCCAGCACTATAGCGGGAGTCGTCTACAATGAGCAGTTCTTC. Protein product: CASTIAGVVYNEQFF.